One sample yielded the 25 T cell receptor beta chains listed below, sequenced in a study of cytotoxic CD8 clonotypes in ibrutinib-treated CLL. The data were produced by immunoSEQ multiplex PCR, yet TCRdb's version contains in-frame clones alone and is incomplete. Seen here are hundreds of thousands of clones, 70% observed once, and the top ten hold more than 4.5%. The specimen comprised PBMCs, sampled after 12 months of ibrutinib treatment. These receptors were taken from a human donor with chronic lymphocytic leukemia.

This clone turned up a few times. The rearrangement links TRBV2 to TRBJ1-2; a possible D gene is TRBD1 (5 bases). The germline CDR1 and CDR2 sequences are SNHLY and FYNNEI. There are 13 residues in the CDR3. V lost 0 bases, J lost 7 bases, and 9 bases lay in between. The CDR3 DNA follows: TGTGCCAGCAGTGAAGCGCGTGGGGGTGGCTACACCTTC. Residues: CASSEARGGGYTF. The full variable domain, its missing parts supplied by reference TRBV2 and TRBJ1-2, is EPEVTQTPSHQVTQMGQEVILRCVPISNHLYFYWYRQILGQKVEFLVSFYNNEISEKSEIFDDQFSVERPDGSNFTLKIRSTKLEDSAMYFCASSEARGGGYTFGSGTRLTVV.

This clone was observed a few times. The chain has TRBV7-3 and TRBJ1-1; D is possibly TRBD1 (5 bases). This CDR3 is built from 13 residues. Germline CDR1 is SGHTA and CDR2 is FQGTGA. V shed 5 bases and J shed 5 bases, with 12 bases lying between them. The CDR3 here is CASSQLGGTEAFF. The CDR3 nucleotides read TGTGCCAGCAGCCAGCTTGGGGGGACTGAAGCTTTCTTT.

This chain links TRBV25-1 with TRBJ1-5; 12 bases map to TRBD1. The V and J ends lost 6 bases and 6 bases, in that order; junction bases with no gene match: 6. CDR3 length: 15 amino acids. Germline V CDR1 and CDR2: MGHDK, SYGVNS. The CDR3 protein is CASSPGQGAVQPQHF. CDR3 nucleotide sequence: TGTGCCAGCAGCCCGGGACAGGGGGCTGTTCAGCCCCAGCATTTT.

CDR3 in DNA: TGTGCCAGCAGCTTTTTCACTAATTACAATGAGCAGTTCTTC. It specifies CASSFFTNYNEQFF. The genes are TRBV7-9 and TRBJ2-1, with no clear D. Trimming removed 3 bases from V and 4 bases from J, with 10 bases in between. The V gene's germline CDR1 is SEHNR and CDR2 FQNEAQ (reference sequence). The CDR3 consists of 14 residues.

V usage is TRBV6-6 and J usage is TRBJ1-1, with D possibly being TRBD1 (5 bases). This CDR3 contains 13 residues. V was cut by 2 bases and J by 4 bases, with 8 bases left in between. Germline CDR1 and CDR2: MNHNY and SVGAGI (reference sequence). CDR3 in amino acids: CASSYEQATEAFF. Written as DNA, the CDR3 is TGTGCCAGCAGTTACGAACAGGCCACTGAAGCTTTCTTT.

This rearrangement joins TRBV9 to TRBJ2-1, with 9 bases fitting TRBD2. CDR1 is SGDLS, CDR2 YYNGEE, per germline. The CDR3 is made up of 16 amino acids. V lost 3 bases and J lost 9; bases outside the gene matches: 13. The CDR3: CASSGLGTSPSIEQFF. DNA for the CDR3: TGTGCCAGCAGCGGCCTCGGGACTAGCCCATCCATTGAGCAGTTCTTC.

The chain employs TRBV2 and TRBJ2-7, with TRBD2 matching 12 bases. The CDR3 extends over 16 amino acids. Germline-derived CDR1 and CDR2 are SNHLY and FYNNEI. V was pared by 7 bases and J by 0 bases, with 7 bases of the junction left unmatched. CDR3 residues: CASTRLAGVNSYEQYF. CDR3 sequence (DNA): TGTGCCAGCACCCGACTAGCGGGGGTAAACTCCTACGAGCAGTACTTC.

V and J are TRBV9 and TRBJ1-6; TRBD1 matches at 7 bases. The CDR3 sequence is 18 residues long. V dropped 2 bases and J dropped 2; count of bases not matched to a gene: 10. Germline V gene sequence: CDR1 SGDLS, CDR2 YYNGEE. The CDR3 nucleotides read TGTGCCAGCAGCGTGGGTGGACAGGCTAATACCTATAATTCACCCCTCCACTTT. Translating gives CASSVGGQANTYNSPLHF.

The chain combines TRBV23-1 with TRBJ1-2, with unresolved D. TRBV23-1 is labeled an ORF, and its function is uncertain. This CDR3 contains 13 residues. The V and J ends lost 4 bases and 7 bases respectively, with 13 bases between them. The DNA of the CDR3 is TGCGCCAGCAGTCCTCCGGCCCCACGTGGCTACACCTTC. Its protein is CASSPPAPRGYTF.

CDR3 loop: CSAGFMDNQPQHF. CDR3 sequence (DNA): TGCAGCGCCGGGTTTATGGACAATCAGCCCCAGCATTTT. The chain recombines TRBV29-1 with TRBJ1-5, with D hard to call. Per germline, CDR1 SQVTM and CDR2 ANQGSEA. The CDR3 has 13 amino acids. V was shortened by 7 bases and J by 3 bases, with 13 bases between the two germline ends.

The chain carries TRBV2 and TRBJ2-2; 7 positions agree with TRBD2. V lost 5 bases, J lost 2 bases, and 11 bases stayed unmatched. CDR3 size: 17 residues. Germline values: CDR1 SNHLY, CDR2 FYNNEI. CDR3 sequence reads: CASSPLAPRGNTGELFF. CDR3 nucleotides: TGTGCCAGCAGTCCACTAGCGCCCAGAGGAAACACCGGGGAGCTGTTTTTT.

This clone was seen only once. The chain employs TRBV15 and TRBJ2-5, with D perhaps TRBD2 (6 bases). This CDR3 region has 13 residues. Trimming removed 5 bases from V and 3 bases from J, with 10 bases in between. CDR1 is LNHNV and CDR2 is YYDKDF in the germline V gene (reference sequence). CDR3 residues: CATSPGLEETQYF. The CDR3 DNA reads as TGTGCCACCAGCCCGGGACTGGAAGAGACCCAGTACTTC.

The chain recombines TRBV10-3 with TRBJ1-2; D is unclear. This CDR3 contains 17 residues. Trimming removed 3 bases at V and 0 bases at J, with 17 bases between. Looked up from germline, CDR1 is ENHRY and CDR2 is SYGVKD. CDR3 in amino acids: CAISDYRAGRANYGYTF. CDR3 nucleotide sequence: TGTGCCATCAGTGACTATAGGGCCGGTCGAGCTAACTATGGCTACACCTTC.

The V and J genes are TRBV6-1 and TRBJ2-5, with no clear D. The CDR3 contains 12 residues. The germline V and J ends were trimmed by 4 bases and 2 bases, with 5 bases remaining between them. Germline CDR1 reads MNHNS; CDR2 reads SASEGT. The CDR3 DNA reads as TGTGCCAGCAGTGTGCCGCAAGAGACCCAGTACTTC. The encoded protein is CASSVPQETQYF.

J is TRBJ2-1 and V is TRBV7-2; D is tentatively TRBD1 or TRBD2 (7 bases each). V was shortened by 5 bases and J by 7 bases, with 21 bases between the two germline ends. The CDR3 runs 16 residues. CDR1 and CDR2 (germline): SGHTA, FQGNSA. The CDR3 spells CASSPVTGREGNEQFF. The CDR3 DNA follows: TGTGCCAGCAGCCCAGTGACAGGGAGGGAAGGGAATGAGCAGTTCTTC.

This clone has just a few counts. This rearrangement joins TRBV6-9 to TRBJ2-5; D uncertain. V lost 11 bases and J lost 6, with 10 bases in between. This CDR3 contains 10 residues. The V gene's germline CDR1 is MNHGY and CDR2 SVAAGI. CDR3 sequence: CARALKTQYF. The CDR3 coding sequence is TGTGCCCGCGCCCTGAAGACCCAGTACTTC.

The chain combines TRBV6-5 with TRBJ1-1; D is unclear. The CDR3 consists of 12 residues. The ends were cut back, 5 bases at V and 4 bases at J, with 8 bases in the middle. Germline-derived CDR1 and CDR2 are MNHEY and SVGAGI. CDR3 protein: CASSTGPTEAFF. In DNA, the CDR3 is TGTGCCAGCAGTACCGGGCCCACTGAAGCTTTCTTT.

The chain employs TRBV7-9 and TRBJ2-7; TRBD2 matches at 7 bases. After removal of 1 base from V and 7 bases from J, the junction contained 16 bases not matched to a gene. Per germline, CDR1 SEHNR and CDR2 FQNEAQ (reference sequence). This CDR3 comprises 17 residues. CDR3 in amino acids: CASSLVYGAGRSGEQYF. The CDR3 region has the DNA TGTGCCAGCAGCTTAGTCTATGGAGCGGGAAGGTCTGGGGAGCAGTACTTC.

The chain couples TRBV7-6 to TRBJ2-2; no definite D call. From germline, CDR1 is SGHVS and CDR2 FNYEAQ. The CDR3 covers 13 residues. V lost 1 base to trimming and J lost 7 bases, with 7 bases between them. The CDR3 DNA follows: TGTGCCAGCAGCTTAGGACCAATCGGGGAGCTGTTTTTT. This encodes CASSLGPIGELFF.

This chain connects TRBV7-9 to TRBJ1-5; D call uncertain. The CDR3 has 16 amino acids. Trimming removed 1 base at V and 3 bases at J, with 13 bases between. Germline assignment: CDR1 SEHNR and CDR2 FQNEAQ (reference sequence). For the CDR3, the DNA is TGTGCCAGCAGCTTAGTGGACTCTTTTAACAATCAGCCCCAGCATTTT. Protein sequence: CASSLVDSFNNQPQHF.

The chain carries TRBV7-9 and TRBJ1-2; unclear D gene. Germline-derived CDR1 and CDR2 are SEHNR and FQNEAQ (reference sequence). This CDR3 has 14 amino acids. V was pared by 1 base and J by 5 bases, with 11 bases between. The CDR3 loop is CASSLVGPRYGYTF. CDR3 DNA sequence: TGTGCCAGCAGCTTAGTTGGGCCCCGGTATGGCTACACCTTC.

The chain is built from TRBV30 and TRBJ2-2, with D perhaps matching TRBD1 or TRBD2 (5 bases each). This CDR3 is 14 amino acids long. Germline values: CDR1 GTSNPN, CDR2 SVGIG (reference sequence). Trimming shortened V by 1 base and J by 6 bases, and 12 bases separated the two germline ends. The DNA of the CDR3 is TGTGCCTGGAGTGGGGGGATAAACGCCGGGGAGCTGTTTTTT. This gives the protein CAWSGGINAGELFF.

The V and J genes are TRBV9 and TRBJ1-2; maybe TRBD1 (6 bases). The germline gives CDR1 SGDLS, CDR2 YYNGEE. Trimming removed 4 bases at V and 5 bases at J, with 18 bases between. There are 15 residues in the CDR3. The CDR3 coding sequence is TGTGCCAGCAGCTCCCATCTAGGGGGAGTGTATGGCTACACCTTC. This encodes CASSSHLGGVYGYTF.

The genes are TRBV5-1 and TRBJ2-2, with a tentative D call TRBD1 (5 bases). The CDR3 extends over 16 amino acids. Germline CDR1 SGHRS, CDR2 YFSETQ. V lost 1 base to trimming and J lost 0 bases, with 10 bases between them. The CDR3 spells CASSLQAGTNTGELFF. The CDR3 bases are TGCGCCAGCAGCTTGCAGGCAGGGACGAACACCGGGGAGCTGTTTTTT.

CDR3 residues: CASSMGQGAYEQYF. In nucleotides, the CDR3 is TGTGCCAGCAGCATGGGACAGGGGGCCTACGAGCAGTACTTC. The gene calls are TRBV7-8 and TRBJ2-7; 11 nucleotides align to TRBD1. CDR1 is SGHVS, CDR2 FQNEAQ, per germline. This CDR3 comprises 14 residues. V shed 5 bases, J shed 2 bases, and the junction held 2 bases outside the gene matches.